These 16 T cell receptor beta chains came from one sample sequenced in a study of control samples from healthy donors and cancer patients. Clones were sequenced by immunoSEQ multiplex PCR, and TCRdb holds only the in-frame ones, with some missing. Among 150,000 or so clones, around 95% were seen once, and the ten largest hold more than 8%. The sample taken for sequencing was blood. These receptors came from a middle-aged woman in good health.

For the CDR3, the DNA is TGTGCCAGCAGCCAAGAACGGGACTACCACGGTGGTACGCAGTATTTT. As protein: CASSQERDYHGGTQYF. The gene calls are TRBV4-2 and TRBJ2-3; 7 positions agree with TRBD2. With V trimmed by 0 bases and J by 8 bases, 11 bases remained unmatched. CDR1 is LGHNA and CDR2 is YNFKEQ in the germline V gene. The CDR3 spans 16 residues.

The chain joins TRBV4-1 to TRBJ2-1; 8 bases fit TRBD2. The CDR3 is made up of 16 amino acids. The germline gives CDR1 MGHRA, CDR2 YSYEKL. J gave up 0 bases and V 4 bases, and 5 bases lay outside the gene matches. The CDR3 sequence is CASSLRLASSYNEQFF. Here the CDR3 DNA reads TGCGCCAGCAGCCTCCGACTAGCGAGCTCCTACAATGAGCAGTTCTTC.

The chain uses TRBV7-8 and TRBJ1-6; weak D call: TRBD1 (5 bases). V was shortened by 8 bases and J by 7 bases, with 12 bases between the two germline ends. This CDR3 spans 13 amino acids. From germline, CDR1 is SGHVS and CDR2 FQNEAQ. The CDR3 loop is CASGTGLNSPLHF. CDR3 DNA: TGTGCCAGCGGCACAGGACTAAATTCACCCCTCCACTTT.

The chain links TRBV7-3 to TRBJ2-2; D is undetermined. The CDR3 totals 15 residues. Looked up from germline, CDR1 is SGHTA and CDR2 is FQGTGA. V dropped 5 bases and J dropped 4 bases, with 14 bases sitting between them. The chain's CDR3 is CASSRDFDPTGELFF. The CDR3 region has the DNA TGTGCCAGCAGCCGAGATTTTGACCCCACCGGGGAGCTGTTTTTT.

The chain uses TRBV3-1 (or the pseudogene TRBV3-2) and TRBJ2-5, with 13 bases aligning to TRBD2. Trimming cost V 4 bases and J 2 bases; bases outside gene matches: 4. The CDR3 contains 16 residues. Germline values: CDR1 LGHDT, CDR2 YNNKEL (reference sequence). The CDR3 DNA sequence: TGTGCCAGCAGCCGCCAGACTAGCGGGAGGCAAGAGACCCAGTACTTC. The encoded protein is CASSRQTSGRQETQYF.

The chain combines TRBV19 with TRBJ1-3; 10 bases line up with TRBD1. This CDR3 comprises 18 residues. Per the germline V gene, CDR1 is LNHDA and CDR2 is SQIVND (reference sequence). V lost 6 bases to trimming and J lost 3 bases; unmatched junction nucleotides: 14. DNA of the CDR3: TGTGCCAGTAGCCCTCTTCGTGGGACAGGGGATTTTGGAAACACCATATATTTT. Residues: CASSPLRGTGDFGNTIYF.

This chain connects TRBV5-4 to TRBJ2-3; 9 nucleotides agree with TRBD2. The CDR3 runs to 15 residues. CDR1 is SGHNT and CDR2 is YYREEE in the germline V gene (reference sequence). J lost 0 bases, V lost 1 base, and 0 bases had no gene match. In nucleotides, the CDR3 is TGTGCCAGCAGCTTGACTAGCGGGAGCACAGATACGCAGTATTTT. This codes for CASSLTSGSTDTQYF.

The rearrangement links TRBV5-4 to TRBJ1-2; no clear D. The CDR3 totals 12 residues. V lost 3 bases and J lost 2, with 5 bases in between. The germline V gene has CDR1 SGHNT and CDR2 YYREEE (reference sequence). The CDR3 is CASSSDNYGYTF. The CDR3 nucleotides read TGTGCCAGCAGCTCCGACAACTATGGCTACACCTTC.

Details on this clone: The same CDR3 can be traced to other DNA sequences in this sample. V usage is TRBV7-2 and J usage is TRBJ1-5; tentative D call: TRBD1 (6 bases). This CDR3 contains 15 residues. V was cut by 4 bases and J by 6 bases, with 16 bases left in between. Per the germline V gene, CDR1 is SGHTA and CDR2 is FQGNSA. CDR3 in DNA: TGTGCCAGCAGCTCCCGCAGGGGAGAAGGTCAGCCCCAGCATTTT. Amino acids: CASSSRRGEGQPQHF.

CDR3 DNA sequence: TGTGCCAGCAGCATCCCGGGACAGGAAGAGACCCAGTACTTC. Translating gives CASSIPGQEETQYF. The rearrangement links TRBV7-9 to TRBJ2-5; 8 bases are a match to TRBD1. The CDR3 totals 14 residues. Germline assignment: CDR1 SEHNR and CDR2 FQNEAQ (reference sequence). V was clipped by 5 bases and J by 3 bases; unmatched bases: 5.

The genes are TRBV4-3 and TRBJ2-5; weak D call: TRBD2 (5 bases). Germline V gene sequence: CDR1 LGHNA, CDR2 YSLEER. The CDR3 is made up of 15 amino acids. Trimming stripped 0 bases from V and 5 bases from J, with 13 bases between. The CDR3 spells CASSQEWKAVETQYF. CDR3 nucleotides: TGCGCCAGCAGCCAAGAATGGAAAGCGGTGGAGACCCAGTACTTC.

The chain's CDR3 is CASIGTGGGNTIYF. The CDR3 nucleotides read TGTGCCAGTATCGGGACAGGGGGAGGAAACACCATATATTTT. This chain links TRBV19 with TRBJ1-3; 11 nucleotides align to TRBD1. This CDR3 comprises 14 residues. The germline V gene has CDR1 LNHDA and CDR2 SQIVND (reference sequence). Trimming cost V 7 bases and J 4 bases; bases outside gene matches: 3.

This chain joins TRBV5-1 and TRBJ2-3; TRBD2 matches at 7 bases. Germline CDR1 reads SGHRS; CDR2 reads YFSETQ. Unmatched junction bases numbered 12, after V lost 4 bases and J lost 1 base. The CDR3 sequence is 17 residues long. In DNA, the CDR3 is TGCGCCAGCAGCCCAGACGTGGTGGGGAGGGGCACAGATACGCAGTATTTT. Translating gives CASSPDVVGRGTDTQYF.

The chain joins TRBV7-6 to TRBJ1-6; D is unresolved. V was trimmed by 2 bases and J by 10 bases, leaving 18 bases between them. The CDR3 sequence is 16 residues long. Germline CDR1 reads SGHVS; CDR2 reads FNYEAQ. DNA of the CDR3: TGTGCCAGCAGCTTAAACCCAGCAGGCTCTAACTCACCCCTCCACTTT. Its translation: CASSLNPAGSNSPLHF.

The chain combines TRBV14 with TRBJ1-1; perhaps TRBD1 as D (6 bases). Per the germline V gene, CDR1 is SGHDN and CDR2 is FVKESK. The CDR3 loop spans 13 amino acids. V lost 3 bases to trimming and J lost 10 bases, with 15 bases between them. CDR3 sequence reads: CASSQSFRGRAFF. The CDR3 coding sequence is TGTGCCAGCAGCCAGAGCTTCAGGGGAAGAGCTTTCTTT. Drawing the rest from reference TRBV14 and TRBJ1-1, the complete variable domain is EAGVTQFPSHSVIEKGQTVTLRCDPISGHDNLYWYRRVMGKEIKFLLHFVKESKQDESGMPNNRFLAERTGGTYSTLKVQPAELEDSGVYFCASSQSFRGRAFFGQGTRLTVV.

The CDR3 region is CSVEDWRQGTDTQYF. CDR3 nucleotide sequence: TGCAGCGTTGAAGATTGGAGACAAGGAACGGATACGCAGTATTTT. The genes are TRBV29-1 and TRBJ2-3; the D is unclear. The CDR3 contains 15 residues. V lost 0 bases, J lost 6 bases, and 16 bases lay in between. The V gene's germline CDR1 is SQVTM and CDR2 ANQGSEA.